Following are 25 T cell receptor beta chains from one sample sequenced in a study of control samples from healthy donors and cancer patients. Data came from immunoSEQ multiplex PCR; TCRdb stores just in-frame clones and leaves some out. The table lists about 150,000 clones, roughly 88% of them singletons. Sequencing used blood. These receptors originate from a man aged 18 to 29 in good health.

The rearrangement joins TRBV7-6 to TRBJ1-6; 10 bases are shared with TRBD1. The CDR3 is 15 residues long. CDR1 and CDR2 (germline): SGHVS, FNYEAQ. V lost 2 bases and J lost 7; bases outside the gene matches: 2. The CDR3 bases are TGTGCCAGCAGCTTAAGGACAGGGGGAAATTCACCCCTCCACTTT. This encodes CASSLRTGGNSPLHF. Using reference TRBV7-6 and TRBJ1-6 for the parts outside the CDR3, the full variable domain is GAGVSQSPRYKVTKRGQDVALRCDPISGHVSLYWYRQALGQGPEFLTYFNYEAQQDKSGLPNDRFSAERPEGSISTLTIQRTEQRDSAMYRCASSLRTGGNSPLHFGNGTRLTVT.

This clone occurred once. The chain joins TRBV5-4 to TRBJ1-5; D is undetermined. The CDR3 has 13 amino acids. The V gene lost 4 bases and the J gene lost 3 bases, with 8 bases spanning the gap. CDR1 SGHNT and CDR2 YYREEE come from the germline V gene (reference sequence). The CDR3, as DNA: TGTGCCAGCAGCGGCGGGATCAATCAGCCCCAGCATTTT. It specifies CASSGGINQPQHF.

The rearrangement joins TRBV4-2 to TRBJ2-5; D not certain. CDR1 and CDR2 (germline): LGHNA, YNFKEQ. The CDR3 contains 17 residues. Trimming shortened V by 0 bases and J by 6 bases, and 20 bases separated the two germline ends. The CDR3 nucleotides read TGTGCCAGCAGCCAAGATCTTAGTTTTCGTCCTGTCCAGACCCAGTACTTC. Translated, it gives CASSQDLSFRPVQTQYF.

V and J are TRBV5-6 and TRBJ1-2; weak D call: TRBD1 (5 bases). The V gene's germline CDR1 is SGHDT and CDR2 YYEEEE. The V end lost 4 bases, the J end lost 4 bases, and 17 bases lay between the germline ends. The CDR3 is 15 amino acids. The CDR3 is CASSPGQGAFYGYTF. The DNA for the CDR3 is TGTGCCAGCAGCCCCGGGCAGGGCGCGTTCTATGGCTACACCTTC.

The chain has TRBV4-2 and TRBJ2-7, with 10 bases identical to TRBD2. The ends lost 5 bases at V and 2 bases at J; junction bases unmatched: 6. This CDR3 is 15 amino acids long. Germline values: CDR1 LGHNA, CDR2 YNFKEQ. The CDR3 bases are TGTGCCAGCAGCGAGAAAACTAGCGGGGCCTACGAGCAGTACTTC. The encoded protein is CASSEKTSGAYEQYF.

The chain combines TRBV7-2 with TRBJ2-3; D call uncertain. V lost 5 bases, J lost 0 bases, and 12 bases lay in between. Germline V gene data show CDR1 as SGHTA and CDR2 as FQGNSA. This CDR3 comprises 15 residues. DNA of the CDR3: TGTGCCAGCAGCGCTGCCCTGGGGAGCACAGATACGCAGTATTTT. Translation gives CASSAALGSTDTQYF.

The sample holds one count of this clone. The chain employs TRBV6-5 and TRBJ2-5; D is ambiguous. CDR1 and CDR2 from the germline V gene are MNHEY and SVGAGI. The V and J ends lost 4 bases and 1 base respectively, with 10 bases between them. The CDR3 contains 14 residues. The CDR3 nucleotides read TGTGCCAGCAGTTCGGCAGGCCCCCAAGAGACCCAGTACTTC. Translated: CASSSAGPQETQYF.

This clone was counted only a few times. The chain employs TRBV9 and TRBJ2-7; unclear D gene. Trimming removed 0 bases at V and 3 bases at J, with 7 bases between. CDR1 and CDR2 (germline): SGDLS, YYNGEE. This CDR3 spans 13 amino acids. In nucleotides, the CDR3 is TGTGCCAGCAGCGTAGACGGTTTCTACGAGCAGTACTTC. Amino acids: CASSVDGFYEQYF.

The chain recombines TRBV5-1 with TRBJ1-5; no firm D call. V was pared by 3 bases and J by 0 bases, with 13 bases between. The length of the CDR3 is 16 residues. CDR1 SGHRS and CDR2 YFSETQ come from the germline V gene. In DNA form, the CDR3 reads TGCGCCAGCAGCTACGGTACCCAAGATAGCAATCAGCCCCAGCATTTT. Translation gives CASSYGTQDSNQPQHF.

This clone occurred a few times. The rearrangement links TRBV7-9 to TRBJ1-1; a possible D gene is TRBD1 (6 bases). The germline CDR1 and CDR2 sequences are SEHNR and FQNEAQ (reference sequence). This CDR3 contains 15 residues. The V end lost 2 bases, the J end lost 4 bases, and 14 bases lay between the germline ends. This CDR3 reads CASSLPAAGVTEAFF. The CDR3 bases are TGTGCCAGCAGCTTACCGGCGGCAGGGGTCACTGAAGCTTTCTTT.

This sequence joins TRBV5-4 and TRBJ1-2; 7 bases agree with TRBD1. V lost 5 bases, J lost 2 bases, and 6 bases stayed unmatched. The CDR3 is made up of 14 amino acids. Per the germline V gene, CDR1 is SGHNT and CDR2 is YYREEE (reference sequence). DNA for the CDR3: TGTGCCAGCAGGGAGGGACAGACGAACTATGGCTACACCTTC. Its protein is CASREGQTNYGYTF.

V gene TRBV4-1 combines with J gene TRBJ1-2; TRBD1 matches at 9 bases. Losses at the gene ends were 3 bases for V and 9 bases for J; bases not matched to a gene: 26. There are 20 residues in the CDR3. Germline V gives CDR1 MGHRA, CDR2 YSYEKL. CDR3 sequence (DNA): TGCGCCAGCAGCCATTTTACCCCCAGGGACAGGGTGGCCCAATATCTGAGCTACACCTTC. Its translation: CASSHFTPRDRVAQYLSYTF.

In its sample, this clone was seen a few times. CDR3: CASSLAGTSYEQYF. DNA of the CDR3: TGTGCCAGCAGCTTAGCCGGTACATCCTACGAGCAGTACTTC. The chain joins TRBV7-2 to TRBJ2-7; D remains ambiguous. The CDR3 totals 14 residues. Trimming pared 0 bases from V and 1 base from J, leaving 7 bases between. Germline-derived CDR1 and CDR2 are SGHTA and FQGNSA.

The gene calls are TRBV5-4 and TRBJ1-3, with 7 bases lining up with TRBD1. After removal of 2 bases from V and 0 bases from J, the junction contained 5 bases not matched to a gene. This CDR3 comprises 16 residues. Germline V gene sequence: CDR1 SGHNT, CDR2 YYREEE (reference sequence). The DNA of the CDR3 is TGTGCCAGCAGCTTTAGGACAGGTCGCTCTGGAAACACCATATATTTT. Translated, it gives CASSFRTGRSGNTIYF.

CDR3 sequence reads: CASKWGEGTDTQYF. The CDR3 bases are TGTGCCAGCAAGTGGGGGGAGGGGACAGATACGCAGTATTTT. V and J are TRBV28 and TRBJ2-3; 7 bases align to TRBD2. V shed 7 bases and J 3 bases; nucleotides not matched to a gene: 7. The CDR3 length is 14 residues. The germline CDR1 and CDR2 sequences are MDHEN and SYDVKM.

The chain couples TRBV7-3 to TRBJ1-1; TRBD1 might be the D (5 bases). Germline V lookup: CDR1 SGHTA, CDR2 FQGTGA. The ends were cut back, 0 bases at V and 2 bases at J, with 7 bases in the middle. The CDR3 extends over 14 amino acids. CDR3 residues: CASSLTTDNTEAFF. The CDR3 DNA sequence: TGTGCCAGCAGCTTAACGACAGACAACACTGAAGCTTTCTTT. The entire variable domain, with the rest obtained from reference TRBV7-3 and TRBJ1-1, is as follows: GAGVSQTPSNKVTEKGKYVELRCDPISGHTALYWYRQSLGQGPEFLIYFQGTGAADDSGLPNDRFFAVRPEGSVSTLKIQRTERGDSAVYLCASSLTTDNTEAFFGQGTRLTVV.

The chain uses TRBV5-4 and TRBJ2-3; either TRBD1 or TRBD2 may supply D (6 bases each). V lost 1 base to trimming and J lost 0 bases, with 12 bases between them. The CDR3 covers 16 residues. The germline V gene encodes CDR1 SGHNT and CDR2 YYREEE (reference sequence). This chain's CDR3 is CASSLYRGESTDTQYF. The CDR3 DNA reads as TGTGCCAGCAGCTTGTATAGGGGGGAGAGCACAGATACGCAGTATTTT.

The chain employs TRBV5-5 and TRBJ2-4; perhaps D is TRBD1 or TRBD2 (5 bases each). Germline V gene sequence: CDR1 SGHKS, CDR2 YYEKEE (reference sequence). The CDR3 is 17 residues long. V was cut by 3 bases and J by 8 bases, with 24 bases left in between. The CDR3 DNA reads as TGTGCCAGCAGCTCCATTGTCTCCTCGGGACCCGGAGACATTCAGTACTTC. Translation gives CASSSIVSSGPGDIQYF.

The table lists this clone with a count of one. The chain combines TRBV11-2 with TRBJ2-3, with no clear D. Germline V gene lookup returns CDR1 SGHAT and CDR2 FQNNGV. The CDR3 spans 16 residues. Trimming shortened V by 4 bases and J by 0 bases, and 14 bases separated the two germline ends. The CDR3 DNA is TGTGCCAGCAGCTCTCCCTGGGGTAGTAGCACAGATACGCAGTATTTT. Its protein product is CASSSPWGSSTDTQYF.

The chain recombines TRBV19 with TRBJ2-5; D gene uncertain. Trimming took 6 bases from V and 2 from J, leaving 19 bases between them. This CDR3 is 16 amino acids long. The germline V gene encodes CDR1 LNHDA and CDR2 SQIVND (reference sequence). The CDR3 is CASSQALGVGQETQYF. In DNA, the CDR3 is TGTGCCAGTAGCCAGGCGCTGGGTGTGGGTCAAGAGACCCAGTACTTC.

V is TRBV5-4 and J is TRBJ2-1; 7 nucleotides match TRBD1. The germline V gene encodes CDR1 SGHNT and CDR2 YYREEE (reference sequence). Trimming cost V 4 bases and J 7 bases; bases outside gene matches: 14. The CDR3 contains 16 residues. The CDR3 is CASSLPPGQPDNEQFF. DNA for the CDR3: TGTGCCAGCAGCCTACCTCCGGGACAGCCGGATAATGAGCAGTTCTTC.

CDR3 coding DNA: TGCAGCGTTGAGGGTCGGAGGTTGAGGGGGCGAGGTGAAGCTTTCTTT. Amino acids: CSVEGRRLRGRGEAFF. The V call is TRBV29-1, the J call TRBJ1-1; 7 bases line up with TRBD1. The V gene end was trimmed by 3 bases and the J gene end by 7 bases; junction bases not matched to a gene: 17. The CDR3 consists of 16 residues. From germline, CDR1 is SQVTM and CDR2 ANQGSEA.

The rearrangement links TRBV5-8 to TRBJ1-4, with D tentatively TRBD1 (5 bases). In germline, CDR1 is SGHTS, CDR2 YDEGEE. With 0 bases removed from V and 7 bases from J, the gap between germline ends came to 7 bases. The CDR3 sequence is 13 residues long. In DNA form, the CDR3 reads TGTGCCAGCAGCTTGGTAGGGACTGAAAAACTGTTTTTT. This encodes CASSLVGTEKLFF.

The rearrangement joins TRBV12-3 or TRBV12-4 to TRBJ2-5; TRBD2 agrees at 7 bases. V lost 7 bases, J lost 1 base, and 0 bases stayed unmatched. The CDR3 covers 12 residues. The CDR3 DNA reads TGTGCCAGCACGGGGGGCCAAGAGACCCAGTACTTC. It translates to CASTGGQETQYF.

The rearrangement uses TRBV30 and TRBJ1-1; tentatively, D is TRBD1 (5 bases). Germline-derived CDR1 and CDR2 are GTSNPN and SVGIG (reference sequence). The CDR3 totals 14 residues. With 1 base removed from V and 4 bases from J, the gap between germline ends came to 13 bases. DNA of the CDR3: TGTGCCTGGAGTGGGGTCGACAGTCTCACTGAAGCTTTCTTT. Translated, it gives CAWSGVDSLTEAFF.